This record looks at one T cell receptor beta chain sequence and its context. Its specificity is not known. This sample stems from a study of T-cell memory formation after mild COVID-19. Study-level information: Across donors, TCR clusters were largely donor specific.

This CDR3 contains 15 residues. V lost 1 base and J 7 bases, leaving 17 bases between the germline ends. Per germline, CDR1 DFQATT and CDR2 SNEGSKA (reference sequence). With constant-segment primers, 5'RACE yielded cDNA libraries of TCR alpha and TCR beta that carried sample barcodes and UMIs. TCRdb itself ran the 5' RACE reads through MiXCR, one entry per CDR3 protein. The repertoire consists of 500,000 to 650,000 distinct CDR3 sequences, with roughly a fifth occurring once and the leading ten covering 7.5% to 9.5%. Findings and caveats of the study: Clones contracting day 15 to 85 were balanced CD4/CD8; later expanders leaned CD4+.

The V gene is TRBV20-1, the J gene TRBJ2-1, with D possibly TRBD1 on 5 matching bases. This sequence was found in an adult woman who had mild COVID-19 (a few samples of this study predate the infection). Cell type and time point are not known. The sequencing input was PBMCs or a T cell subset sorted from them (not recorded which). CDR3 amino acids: CSARALGALSNEQFF. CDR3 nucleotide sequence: TGCAGTGCTAGAGCATTAGGGGCCCTATCTAATGAGCAGTTCTTC.